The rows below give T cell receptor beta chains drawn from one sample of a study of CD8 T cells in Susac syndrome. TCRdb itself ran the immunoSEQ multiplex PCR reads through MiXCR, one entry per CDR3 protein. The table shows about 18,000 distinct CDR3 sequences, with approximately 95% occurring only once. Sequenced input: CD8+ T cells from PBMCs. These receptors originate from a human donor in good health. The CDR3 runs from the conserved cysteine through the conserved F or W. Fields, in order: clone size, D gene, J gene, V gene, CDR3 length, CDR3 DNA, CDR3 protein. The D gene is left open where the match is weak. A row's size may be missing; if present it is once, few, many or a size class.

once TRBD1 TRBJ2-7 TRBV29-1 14 TGCAGCGTCCTCGGGACAGGGGGAAAGAACGAGCAGTACTTC CSVLGTGGKNEQYF
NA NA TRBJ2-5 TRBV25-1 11 TGTGCTGAGGGGGGGAGAGAGACCCAGTACTTC CAEGGRETQYF
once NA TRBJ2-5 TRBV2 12 TGTGCCAGCATAGAGGGGCCGGAGACCCAGTACTTC CASIEGPETQYF
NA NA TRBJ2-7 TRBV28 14 TGTGCCAGCAGTTTTGGCGGAGACTTGTACGAGCAGTACTTC CASSFGGDLYEQYF
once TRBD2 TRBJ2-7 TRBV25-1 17 TGTGCCAGCAGTGAATTCCTACCTAGCGGGAGGACGCAAGAGCAGTACTTC CASSEFLPSGRTQEQYF
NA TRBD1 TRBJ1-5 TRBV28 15 TGTGCCAGCAGTTGGGACAGGGAGGCCGGTCAGCCCCAGCATTTT CASSWDREAGQPQHF
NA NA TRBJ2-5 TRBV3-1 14 TGTGCCAGCAGACGTTTTCATGTGCAAGAGACCCAGTACTTC CASRRFHVQETQYF
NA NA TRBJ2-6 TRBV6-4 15 TGTGCCAGCAGTGAGAAGAGCTCTGGGGCCAACGTCCTGACTTTC CASSEKSSGANVLTF
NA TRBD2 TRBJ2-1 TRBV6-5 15 TGTGCCAGCAGTGGTCCTAGCGGGCCCGACAATGAGCAGTTCTTC CASSGPSGPDNEQFF
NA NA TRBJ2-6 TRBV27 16 TGTGCCAGCAGTTTCTCTTGGGGGGAGAGGGCCAACGTCCTGACTTTC CASSFSWGERANVLTF
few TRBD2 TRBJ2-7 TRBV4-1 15 TGCGCCAGCAGCCAAGAACTAGCGGGATTCAACGAGCAGTACTTC CASSQELAGFNEQYF
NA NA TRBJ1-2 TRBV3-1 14 TGTGCCAGCAGCCAAGATCCCCTCACATCAGGCTGCACCTTC CASSQDPLTSGCTF
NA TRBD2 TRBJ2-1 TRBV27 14 TGTGCCAGCAGTTTAGGCGGGGGGCCCCCGGAGCAGTTCTTC CASSLGGGPPEQFF
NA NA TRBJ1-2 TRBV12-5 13 TGTGCTAGTCAGGCAGGGAACGGCTATGGCTACACCTTC CASQAGNGYGYTF
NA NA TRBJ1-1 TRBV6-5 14 TGTGCCAGCAGTTACTCTTATAAACAAGACAAAGCTTTCTTT CASSYSYKQDKAFF
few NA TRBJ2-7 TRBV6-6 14 TGTGCCAGCAGTTACTTGGGCCCAACCTACGAGCAGTACTTC CASSYLGPTYEQYF
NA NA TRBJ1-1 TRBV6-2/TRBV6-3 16 TGTGCCACCTTCGAGGGTCGGCGATTCATGAACACTGAAGCTTTCTTT CATFEGRRFMNTEAFF
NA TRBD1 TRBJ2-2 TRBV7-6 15 TGTGCCAGCAGCTCGACGGGACAGGCCACCGGGGAGCTGTTTTTT CASSSTGQATGELFF
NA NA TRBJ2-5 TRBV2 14 TGTGCCAGCAGTGTTCCCGGACAAGAAGAGACCCAGTACTTC CASSVPGQEETQYF
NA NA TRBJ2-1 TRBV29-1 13 TGCAGCGCACTGCCAGGGATCTCAAATGAGCAGTTCTTC CSALPGISNEQFF
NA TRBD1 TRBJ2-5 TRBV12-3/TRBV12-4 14 TGTGCCAGCAGTTTATGGGACAGGGGAGAGACCCAGTACTTC CASSLWDRGETQYF
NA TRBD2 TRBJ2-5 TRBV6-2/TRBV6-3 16 TGTGCCAGCAGCCCACTAGGACTAGCGGAGGAAGAGACCCAGTACTTC CASSPLGLAEEETQYF
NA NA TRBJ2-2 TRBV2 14 TGTGCCAGAATCTATACCCCTTCGGCCGGGGAGCTGTTTTTT CARIYTPSAGELFF
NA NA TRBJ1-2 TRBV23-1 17 TGCGCCAGCAGTCAATTGCTCCCATTCCCTACAGGGCGTGGCTACACCTTC CASSQLLPFPTGRGYTF
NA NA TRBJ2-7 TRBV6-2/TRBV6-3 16 TGTGCCAGCACCTCCTTAGAGGACCTCAACTCCTACGAGCAGTACTTC CASTSLEDLNSYEQYF
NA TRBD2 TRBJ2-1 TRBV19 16 TGTGCCAGTAGTATGGGTTCGCGGGAGCTCCCCCATGAGCAGTTCTTC CASSMGSRELPHEQFF
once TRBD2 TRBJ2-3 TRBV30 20 TGTGCCTGGAGTGTATGGGAACTAGCGGGAGAGAGAGGTAGCACAGATACGCAGTATTTT CAWSVWELAGERGSTDTQYF
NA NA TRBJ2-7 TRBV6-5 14 TGTGCCAGCAGTTACTCGTGGGGGTCCTACGAGCAGTACTTC CASSYSWGSYEQYF
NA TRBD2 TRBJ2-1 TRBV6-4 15 TGTGCCAGCAGCGAGATAGCGGGAGGGAACGGTGAGCAGTTCTTC CASSEIAGGNGEQFF
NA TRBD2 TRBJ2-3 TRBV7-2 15 TGTGCCAGCAGTCCGACTAGCGCTAGCACAGATACGCAGTATTTT CASSPTSASTDTQYF
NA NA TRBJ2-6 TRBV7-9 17 TGTGCCAGCAGCTTATGGTACAGGGCCTCTGGGGCCAACGTCCTGACTTTC CASSLWYRASGANVLTF